The 22 T cell receptor beta chains in this list originate from one sample, sequenced in a study of OX40 agonist ivuxolimab in advanced cancers. The library was built by means of the immunoSEQ multiplex PCR assay. In its TCRdb copy, this immuneACCESS table keeps in-frame sequences only and misses some clones. Where compared with another copy, unresolved V genes explain less than half of these, and the others have no known cause. For this sample the table gives about 58,000 clones, of which approximately 82% were detected only once. The ten most abundant clones make up around 3.2% of the sample. The input for sequencing was CD4+ or CD8+ T cells sorted from blood, taken in a trial of the OX40 agonist ivuxolimab. The source is an adult with an advanced solid tumor such as melanoma, head and neck, liver or kidney cancer.

This chain connects TRBV11-3 to TRBJ2-7; 7 positions agree with TRBD2. V trimming: 1 base; J trimming: 2 bases; junction bases outside the gene matches: 5. From germline, CDR1 is SGHNT and CDR2 YENEEA. This CDR3 is 15 amino acids long. This CDR3 reads CASSLVGGGAYEQYF. The DNA of the CDR3 is TGTGCCAGCAGCTTAGTGGGCGGGGGTGCCTACGAGCAGTACTTC.

The V and J genes are TRBV5-6 and TRBJ2-5, with 15 positions matching TRBD2. The ends lost 4 bases at V and 4 bases at J; junction bases unmatched: 2. CDR3 length equals 15 residues. Per germline, CDR1 SGHDT and CDR2 YYEEEE. The CDR3 DNA reads as TGTGCCAGCAGCCGGACTAGCGGGGGGGTAGAGACCCAGTACTTC. Translation: CASSRTSGGVETQYF.

This clone was found a few times. This rearrangement joins TRBV7-9 to TRBJ2-7; D is undetermined. The germline V gene encodes CDR1 SEHNR and CDR2 FQNEAQ (reference sequence). Trimming pared 8 bases from V and 3 bases from J, leaving 17 bases between. The CDR3 is 14 amino acids. In nucleotides, the CDR3 is TGTGCCAGCTCCCCCCCCGGCCGGAACTACGAGCAGTACTTC. This encodes CASSPPGRNYEQYF. Using reference TRBV7-9 and TRBJ2-7 for the parts outside the CDR3, the full variable domain is DTGVSQNPRHKITKRGQNVTFRCDPISEHNRLYWYRQTLGQGPEFLTYFQNEAQLEKSRLLSDRFSAERPKGSFSTLEIQRTEQGDSAMYLCASSPPGRNYEQYFGPGTRLTVT.

The chain links TRBV6-5 to TRBJ2-5; 8 bases are a match to TRBD2. CDR3 length equals 16 residues. CDR1 is MNHEY and CDR2 is SVGAGI in the germline V gene. J gave up 5 bases and V 4 bases, and 12 bases lay outside the gene matches. The CDR3 spells CASSSTPGGGYETQYF. The CDR3 DNA follows: TGTGCCAGCAGTTCTACTCCTGGCGGGGGGTACGAGACCCAGTACTTC.

About this clone: The junction departs from the called germline gene at one end, perhaps through a read error. The chain uses TRBV7-8 and TRBJ1-2; TRBD1 might be the D (5 bases). The CDR3 covers 13 residues. Per the germline V gene, CDR1 is SGHVS and CDR2 is FQNEAQ. CDR3 region: CASAWGGRDGYNF. CDR3 sequence (DNA): TGTGCCAGCGCATGGGGGGGTAGGGATGGCTACAACTTC.

CDR3 protein: CASRKDRTNEKLFF. CDR3 bases: TGTGCCAGCAGAAAGGACAGAACTAATGAAAAACTGTTTTTT. The chain carries TRBV6-1 and TRBJ1-4, with D possibly being TRBD1 (6 bases). The CDR3 covers 14 residues. Germline values: CDR1 MNHNS, CDR2 SASEGT. V dropped 6 bases and J dropped 1 base, with 9 bases sitting between them.

This chain connects TRBV10-3 to TRBJ1-5; D is ambiguous. V was cut by 4 bases and J by 0 bases, with 4 bases left in between. This CDR3 is 13 amino acids long. Germline loops: CDR1 ENHRY, CDR2 SYGVKD. CDR3 in DNA: TGTGCCATCAGTGTAGCTAGCAATCAGCCCCAGCATTTT. Translating gives CAISVASNQPQHF.

This chain joins TRBV18 and TRBJ1-1; 7 bases fit TRBD1. The CDR3 extends over 13 amino acids. The germline V gene has CDR1 KGHSH and CDR2 LQKENI. After removal of 5 bases from V and 4 bases from J, the junction contained 4 bases not matched to a gene. The CDR3 here is CASSGDRATEAFF. In nucleotides, the CDR3 is TGTGCCAGCTCAGGTGACAGGGCCACTGAAGCTTTCTTT.

This chain links TRBV18 with TRBJ2-2, with D hard to call. The germline V gene encodes CDR1 KGHSH and CDR2 LQKENI. The CDR3 contains 14 residues. V was clipped by 2 bases and J by 6 bases, with 10 bases between them. The chain's CDR3 is CASSPVDLPGELFF. The CDR3 DNA reads TGTGCCAGCTCACCAGTCGACCTCCCCGGGGAGCTGTTTTTT. The full variable domain, rest sourced from reference TRBV18 and TRBJ2-2, is NAGVMQNPRHLVRRRGQEARLRCSPMKGHSHVYWYRQLPEEGLKFMVYLQKENIIDESGMPKERFSAEFPKEGPSILRIQQVVRGDSAAYFCASSPVDLPGELFFGEGSRLTVL.

The rearrangement links TRBV5-1 to TRBJ2-7, with D possibly being TRBD1 (5 bases). Germline CDR1 and CDR2: SGHRS and YFSETQ. The CDR3 is 14 amino acids. V was cut by 2 bases and J by 5 bases, with 14 bases left in between. CDR3 sequence reads: CASSFTQGRHEQYF. As DNA, the CDR3 is TGCGCCAGCAGCTTTACGCAGGGAAGGCACGAGCAGTACTTC.

This chain connects TRBV7-8 to TRBJ1-5; D possibly corresponds to TRBD1 (5 bases). Trimming removed 4 bases from V and 6 bases from J, with 13 bases in between. Looked up from germline, CDR1 is SGHVS and CDR2 is FQNEAQ. The CDR3 is 14 residues long. CDR3: CASSSGIGGQPQHF. In DNA form, the CDR3 reads TGTGCCAGCAGCTCCGGGATCGGGGGTCAGCCCCAGCATTTT.

The chain recombines TRBV6-6 with TRBJ2-1, with a possible D match to TRBD1 (6 bases). The CDR3 length is 15 residues. The germline V and J ends were trimmed by 5 bases and 1 base, with 12 bases remaining between them. CDR1 is MNHNY, CDR2 SVGAGI, per germline (reference sequence). CDR3 residues: CASSTGSGSYNEQFF. The CDR3 DNA is TGTGCCAGCAGTACAGGGTCCGGATCCTACAATGAGCAGTTCTTC.

V and J are TRBV9 and TRBJ2-7; D unclear. Germline CDR1 is SGDLS and CDR2 is YYNGEE. The CDR3 is 15 amino acids. V was trimmed by 0 bases and J by 6 bases, leaving 16 bases between them. This chain's CDR3 is CASSVEAGHGSEQYF. In DNA, the CDR3 is TGTGCCAGCAGCGTAGAGGCTGGGCATGGCTCCGAGCAGTACTTC.

The J gene is TRBJ2-1, the V gene TRBV7-3; D call uncertain. Trimming removed 1 base from V and 8 bases from J, with 9 bases in between. This CDR3 contains 13 residues. Germline CDR1 reads SGHTA; CDR2 reads FQGTGA. CDR3 DNA: TGTGCCAGCAGCTTAAGCGGTTCCGATGAGCAGTTCTTC. It is translated as CASSLSGSDEQFF.

This clone was seen a few times. V gene TRBV7-2 combines with J gene TRBJ2-1; 8 bases line up with TRBD1. With V trimmed by 7 bases and J by 6 bases, 5 bases remained unmatched. CDR3 size: 13 residues. Germline-derived CDR1 and CDR2 are SGHTA and FQGNSA. The CDR3 reads CASKQGAGNEQFF. As DNA, the CDR3 is TGTGCCAGCAAGCAGGGGGCGGGCAATGAGCAGTTCTTC.

On this clone: A far larger clone lies a single base away; this is likely a read error. This same CDR3 is encoded by further DNA sequences in the sample. The chain uses TRBV7-2 and TRBJ2-2; D might be TRBD2 (6 bases). CDR1 SGHTA and CDR2 FQGNSA come from the germline V gene. The V and J ends lost 5 bases and 5 bases respectively, with 21 bases between them. This CDR3 has 17 residues. CDR3 nucleotides: TGTGCCAGCAGCCCGAGGTGGGCGGGGCACTCTACCGGGGAGCTGTTTTTT. Translating it yields CASSPRWAGHSTGELFF.

This clone has more than one count but fewer than ten. The chain uses TRBV10-3 and TRBJ2-7, with D perhaps TRBD1 (6 bases). The length of the CDR3 is 13 residues. Germline V gives CDR1 ENHRY, CDR2 SYGVKD. V was clipped by 4 bases and J by 2 bases, with 9 bases between them. The CDR3 nucleotides read TGTGCCATCAGTGGGACAGAGACCTACGAGCAGTACTTC. Translating it yields CAISGTETYEQYF.

V usage is TRBV5-5 and J usage is TRBJ2-7; D gene uncertain. The CDR3 extends over 13 amino acids. Germline lookup yields CDR1 SGHKS and CDR2 YYEKEE (reference sequence). The V gene lost 4 bases and the J gene lost 2 bases, with 10 bases spanning the gap. The DNA for the CDR3 is TGTGCCAGCAGCCTCTTGGGGACCTACGAGCAGTACTTC. The encoded protein is CASSLLGTYEQYF.

The rearrangement joins TRBV25-1 to TRBJ1-6, with D maybe TRBD1 (6 bases). The V and J ends lost 5 bases and 9 bases respectively, with 11 bases between them. The CDR3 length is 13 residues. The germline CDR1 and CDR2 sequences are MGHDK and SYGVNS. For the CDR3, the DNA is TGTGCCAGCAGTAATACAGGGTTTTCACCCCTCCACTTT. Amino acids: CASSNTGFSPLHF.

The genes are TRBV9 and TRBJ1-1; D might be TRBD1 (6 bases). Germline CDR1 SGDLS, CDR2 YYNGEE. The germline V and J ends were trimmed by 4 bases and 7 bases, with 8 bases remaining between them. The CDR3 runs 11 residues. CDR3 in DNA: TGTGCCAGCAGCCCAGGGGTTGAAGCTTTCTTT. It specifies CASSPGVEAFF.

This clone has just one count. The junction shows a germline mismatch at one end, possibly a read error. The V and J genes are TRBV7-7 and TRBJ2-7; D might be TRBD1 or TRBD2, each matching 5 bases. Germline V gene data show CDR1 as SSHAT and CDR2 as FNYEAQ (reference sequence). This CDR3 is built from 13 residues. The CDR3 coding sequence is TGTGCTAGCAGCAGGGACGCAAACTACGAGCAGTACTTC. This gives the protein CASSRDANYEQYF. Looking up the rest from reference TRBV7-7 and TRBJ2-7 gives the full variable domain: GAGVSQSPRYKVTKRGQDVTLRCDPISSHATLYWYQQALGQGPEFLTYFNYEAQPDKSGLPSDRFSAERPEGSISTLTIQRTEQRDSAMYRCASSRDANYEQYFGPGTRLTVT.

CDR3 sequence: CASSMTGHGYTF. CDR3 nucleotides: TGTGCCAGTAGTATGACAGGGCATGGCTACACCTTC. The V gene is TRBV19, the J gene TRBJ1-2, with 7 nucleotides matching TRBD1. V shed 3 bases and J 6 bases; nucleotides not matched to a gene: 1. This CDR3 comprises 12 residues. The germline V gene has CDR1 LNHDA and CDR2 SQIVND (reference sequence).